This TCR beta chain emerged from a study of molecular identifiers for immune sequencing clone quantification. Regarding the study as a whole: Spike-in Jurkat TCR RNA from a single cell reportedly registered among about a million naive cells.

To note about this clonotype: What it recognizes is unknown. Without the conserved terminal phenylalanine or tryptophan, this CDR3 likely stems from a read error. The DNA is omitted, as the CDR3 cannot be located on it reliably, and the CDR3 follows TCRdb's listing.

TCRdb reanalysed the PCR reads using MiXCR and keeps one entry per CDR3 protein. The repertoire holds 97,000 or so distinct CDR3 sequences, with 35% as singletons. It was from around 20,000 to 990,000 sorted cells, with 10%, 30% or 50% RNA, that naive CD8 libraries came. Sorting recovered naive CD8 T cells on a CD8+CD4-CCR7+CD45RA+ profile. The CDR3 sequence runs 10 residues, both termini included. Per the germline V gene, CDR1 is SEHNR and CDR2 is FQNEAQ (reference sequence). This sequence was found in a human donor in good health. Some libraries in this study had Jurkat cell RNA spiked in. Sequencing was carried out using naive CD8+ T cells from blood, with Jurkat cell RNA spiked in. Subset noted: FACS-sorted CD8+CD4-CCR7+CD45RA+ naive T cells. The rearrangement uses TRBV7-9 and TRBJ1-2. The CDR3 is CASSLDFFTL.